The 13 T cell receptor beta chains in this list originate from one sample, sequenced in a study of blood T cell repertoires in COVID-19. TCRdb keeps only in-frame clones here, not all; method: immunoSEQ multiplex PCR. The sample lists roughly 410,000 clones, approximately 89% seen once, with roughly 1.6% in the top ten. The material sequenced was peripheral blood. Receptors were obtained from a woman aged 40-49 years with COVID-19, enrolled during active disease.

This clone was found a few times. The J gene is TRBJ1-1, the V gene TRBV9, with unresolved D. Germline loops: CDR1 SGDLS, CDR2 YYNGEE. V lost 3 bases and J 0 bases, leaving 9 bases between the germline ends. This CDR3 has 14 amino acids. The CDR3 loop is CASSAAGVNTEAFF. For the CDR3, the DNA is TGTGCCAGCAGCGCTGCGGGAGTGAACACTGAAGCTTTCTTT. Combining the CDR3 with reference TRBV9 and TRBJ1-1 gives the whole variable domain DSGVTQTPKHLITATGQRVTLRCSPRSGDLSVYWYQQSLDQGLQFLIQYYNGEERAKGNILERFSAQQFPDLHSELNLSSLELGDSALYFCASSAAGVNTEAFFGQGTRLTVV.

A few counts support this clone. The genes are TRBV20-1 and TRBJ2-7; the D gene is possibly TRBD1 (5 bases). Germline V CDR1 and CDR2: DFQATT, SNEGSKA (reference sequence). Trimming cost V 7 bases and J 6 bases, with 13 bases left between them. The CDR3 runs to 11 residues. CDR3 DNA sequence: TGCAGTGTCACGGCAGGGCGCGAGCAGTACTTC. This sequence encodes CSVTAGREQYF.

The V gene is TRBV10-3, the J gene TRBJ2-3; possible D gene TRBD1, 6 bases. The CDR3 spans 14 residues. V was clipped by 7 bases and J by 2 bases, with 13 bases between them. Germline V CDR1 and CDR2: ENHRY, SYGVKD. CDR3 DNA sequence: TGTGCCATCACTGGCGGACAGTACACAGATACGCAGTATTTT. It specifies CAITGGQYTDTQYF.

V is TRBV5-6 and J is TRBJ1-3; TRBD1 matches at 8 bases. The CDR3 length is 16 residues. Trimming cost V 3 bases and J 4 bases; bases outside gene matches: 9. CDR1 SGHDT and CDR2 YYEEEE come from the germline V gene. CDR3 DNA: TGTGCCAGCAGCTCGTTCTCAGGGGGCGCCGGAAACACCATATATTTT. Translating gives CASSSFSGGAGNTIYF.

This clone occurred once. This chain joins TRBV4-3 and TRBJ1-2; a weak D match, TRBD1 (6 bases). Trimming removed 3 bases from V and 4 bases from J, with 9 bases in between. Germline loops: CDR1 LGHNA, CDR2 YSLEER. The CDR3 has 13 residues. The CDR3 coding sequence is TGCGCCAGCAGCCAGGACAGTTCCTATGGCTACACCTTC. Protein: CASSQDSSYGYTF.

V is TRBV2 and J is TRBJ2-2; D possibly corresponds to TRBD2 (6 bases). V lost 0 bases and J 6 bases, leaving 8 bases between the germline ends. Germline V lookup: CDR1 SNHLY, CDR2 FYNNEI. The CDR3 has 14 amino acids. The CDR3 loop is CASSEAGGSGELFF. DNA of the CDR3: TGTGCCAGCAGTGAAGCTGGAGGGTCCGGGGAGCTGTTTTTT.

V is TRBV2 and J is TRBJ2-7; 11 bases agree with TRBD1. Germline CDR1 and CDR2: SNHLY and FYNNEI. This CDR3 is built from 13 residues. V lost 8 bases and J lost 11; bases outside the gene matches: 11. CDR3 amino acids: CASRGTGGGSEYF. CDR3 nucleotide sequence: TGTGCCAGCCGAGGGACAGGGGGTGGATCGGAGTACTTC.

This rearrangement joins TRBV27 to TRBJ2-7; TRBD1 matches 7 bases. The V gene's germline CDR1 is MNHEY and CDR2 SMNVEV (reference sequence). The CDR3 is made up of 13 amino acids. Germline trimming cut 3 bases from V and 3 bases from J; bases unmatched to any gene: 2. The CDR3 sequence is CASSFGQDYEQYF. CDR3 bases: TGTGCCAGCAGTTTTGGACAGGACTACGAGCAGTACTTC.

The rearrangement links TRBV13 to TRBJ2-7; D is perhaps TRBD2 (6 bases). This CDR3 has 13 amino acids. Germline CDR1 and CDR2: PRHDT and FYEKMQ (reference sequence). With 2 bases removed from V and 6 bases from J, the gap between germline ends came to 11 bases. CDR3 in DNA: TGTGCCAGCAGCTTAATGGAGGGGAGCGAGCAGTACTTC. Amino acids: CASSLMEGSEQYF.

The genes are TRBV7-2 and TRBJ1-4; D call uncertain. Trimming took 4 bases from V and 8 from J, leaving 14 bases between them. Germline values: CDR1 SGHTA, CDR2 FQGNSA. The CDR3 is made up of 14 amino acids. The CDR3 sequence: CASSWTAPGEKLFF. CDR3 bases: TGTGCCAGCAGCTGGACTGCCCCGGGGGAAAAACTGTTTTTT.

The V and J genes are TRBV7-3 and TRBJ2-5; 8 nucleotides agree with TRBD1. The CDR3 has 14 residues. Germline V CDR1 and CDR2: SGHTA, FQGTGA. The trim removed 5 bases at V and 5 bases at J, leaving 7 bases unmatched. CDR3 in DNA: TGTGCCAGCAGCGATGGACAGGGTGGTGAGACCCAGTACTTC. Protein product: CASSDGQGGETQYF. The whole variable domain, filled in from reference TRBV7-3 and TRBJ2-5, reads GAGVSQTPSNKVTEKGKYVELRCDPISGHTALYWYRQSLGQGPEFLIYFQGTGAADDSGLPNDRFFAVRPEGSVSTLKIQRTERGDSAVYLCASSDGQGGETQYFGPGTRLLVL.

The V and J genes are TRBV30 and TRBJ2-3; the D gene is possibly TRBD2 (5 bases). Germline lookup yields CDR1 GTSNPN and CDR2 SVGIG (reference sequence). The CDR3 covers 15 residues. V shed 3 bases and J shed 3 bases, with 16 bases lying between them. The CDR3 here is CAWREQRSNTDTQYF. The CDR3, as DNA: TGTGCCTGGAGAGAACAGCGGAGCAATACAGATACGCAGTATTTT.

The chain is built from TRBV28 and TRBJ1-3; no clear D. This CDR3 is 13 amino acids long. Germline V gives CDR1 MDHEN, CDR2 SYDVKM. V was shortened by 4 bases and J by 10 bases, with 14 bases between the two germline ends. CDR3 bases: TGTGCCAGCAGTTCCTTCTATGAGGTTACCATATATTTT. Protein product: CASSSFYEVTIYF.